This entry lists 2 T cell receptor beta chains sequenced from one sample in a study of blood T cell repertoires in COVID-19. The method was immunoSEQ multiplex PCR; TCRdb's version includes in-frame clones alone and lacks a portion of them. The sample lists tens of thousands of clones, 75% to 90% occurring once. Source material: peripheral blood. These receptor sequences come from a human donor in a cohort sampled during active COVID-19.

The V call is TRBV7-2, the J call TRBJ2-5; 9 positions match TRBD1. V was pared by 5 bases and J by 2 bases, with 6 bases of the junction left unmatched. The length of the CDR3 is 15 residues. CDR1 SGHTA and CDR2 FQGNSA come from the germline V gene. CDR3 in amino acids: CASSMDRGLQETQYF. The CDR3 region has the DNA TGTGCCAGCAGCATGGACAGGGGATTACAAGAGACCCAGTACTTC.

V gene TRBV12-3 or TRBV12-4 combines with J gene TRBJ2-7; D might be TRBD2 (6 bases). With 6 bases removed from V and 3 bases from J, the gap between germline ends came to 12 bases. There are 13 residues in the CDR3. The CDR3 sequence: CASRRSSVYEQYF. CDR3 DNA sequence: TGTGCCAGCAGACGGTCTAGCGTCTACGAGCAGTACTTC.